One TCR beta chain is described in this entry. Its specificity is unknown. From germline, CDR1 is SGDLS and CDR2 YYNGEE. The CDR3 has 20 residues. The junction had 11 bases not matched to a gene; V was cut back by 3 bases and J by 2 bases. The sample belongs to a study of cytomegalovirus exposure and HLA in healthy donors. Study-level results: Most sequenced TCRs were rare (though some public TCRs occurred in many donors).

Assay: immunoSEQ multiplex PCR; the TCRdb copy retains only in-frame clones and omits some. The table includes approximately 120,000 clones, 88% detected once. The sequencing sample was made of PBMCs. The receptor's source is a woman younger than 35 in good health and CMV-seronegative. This chain connects TRBV9 to TRBJ2-6; TRBD2 aligns across 13 bases. CDR3 sequence reads: CASSAPGTSGEVAGANVLTF. CDR3 in DNA: TGTGCCAGCAGCGCCCCCGGGACTAGCGGGGAGGTTGCTGGGGCCAACGTCCTGACTTTC.